This TCR beta chain was retrieved from a study of blood T cell repertoires in COVID-19. The wider study: Italy, Spain and the United States were the sources of the convalescent and acute COVID-19 samples. In each case, the material was cDNA or gDNA derived from T cells, B-cell-depleted T cells, or PBMCs.

In the original analysis: Counts of nucleated cells, estimated from reference gene primer amplification, were obtained. TCRdb's table, derived via immunoSEQ multiplex PCR, lists solely in-frame clones and lacks some. D and trimming were read from the DNA, whereas the V and J calls and clone size are those reported in that table. The sample consists of roughly 390,000 clones, about 85% of them appearing once. Unmatched junction bases numbered 5, after V lost 3 bases and J lost 2 bases. The CDR3 runs to 14 residues. Germline lookup yields CDR1 GTSNPN and CDR2 SVGIG (reference sequence). Sequenced material: peripheral blood. This TCR was sampled from a young woman with acute or convalescent COVID-19. The rearrangement links TRBV30 to TRBJ2-7, with TRBD1 identical over 9 bases. The CDR3 reads CAWRLQGAPYEQYF. The CDR3 DNA reads TGTGCCTGGAGACTACAGGGGGCCCCCTACGAGCAGTACTTC.